Shown below are 17 T cell receptor beta chains from a single sample sequenced in a study of blood T cell repertoires in COVID-19. Profiling relied on immunoSEQ multiplex PCR, and the TCRdb table lists in-frame clones only, not all of them. The sample has approximately 85,000 clones, around four fifths seen once. Sequenced input: peripheral blood. The source is a woman in her 70s with active or convalescent COVID-19.

This chain links TRBV6-2 or TRBV6-3 with TRBJ2-7; D ambiguous. The ends were cut back, 5 bases at V and 4 bases at J, with 12 bases in the middle. Germline CDR1 is MNHEY and CDR2 is SVGEGT. The CDR3 has 13 amino acids. CDR3 protein: CASSPVQKYEQYF. The CDR3 bases are TGTGCCAGCAGTCCCGTACAGAAGTACGAGCAGTACTTC.

This clone showed up just once. The chain carries TRBV21-1 and TRBJ2-7; the table's D call of TRBD1 was not tested on the DNA. TRBV21-1 has pseudogene status. The CDR3 sequence is 14 residues long. The CDR3, as DNA: TGTGCCAGCAGTCTGGCCCACAGGGTAAACGAGCAGTACTTC. Encoded protein: CASSLAHRVNEQYF.

The rearrangement links TRBV2 to TRBJ2-2; 7 nucleotides line up with TRBD1. The CDR3 runs to 15 residues. V shed 10 bases and J 5 bases; nucleotides not matched to a gene: 13. The germline gives CDR1 SNHLY, CDR2 FYNNEI. CDR3 DNA sequence: TGTGCCACCAAGAGGTCAGGGGGAAGTACCGGGGAGCTGTTTTTT. Amino acid sequence: CATKRSGGSTGELFF.

The chain combines TRBV7-2 with TRBJ1-2; 8 bases align to TRBD1. The germline gives CDR1 SGHTA, CDR2 FQGNSA. The CDR3 extends over 13 amino acids. The trim removed 5 bases at V and 6 bases at J, leaving 5 bases unmatched. The CDR3 region is CASSTDRVNGYTF. The CDR3 DNA follows: TGTGCCAGCAGCACGGACAGGGTGAATGGCTACACCTTC.

The sample holds one count of this clone. V gene TRBV4-2 combines with J gene TRBJ2-1, with TRBD1 as a possible D gene (5 bases). The CDR3 sequence is 15 residues long. The V end was cut by 1 base, the J end by 2 bases, with 9 bases between. Germline V gives CDR1 LGHNA, CDR2 YNFKEQ. CDR3: CASSQVSQAYNEQFF. Here the CDR3 DNA reads TGTGCCAGCAGCCAAGTCTCACAGGCCTACAATGAGCAGTTCTTC.

The chain employs TRBV5-1 and TRBJ2-1; 9 nucleotides line up with TRBD1. The J segment lost 8 bases and the V segment lost 3 bases, leaving 15 bases of the junction unmatched. Germline assignment: CDR1 SGHRS and CDR2 YFSETQ. The CDR3 runs to 17 residues. CDR3 sequence (DNA): TGCGCCAGCAGCTCCGGCCCCGGGACAGGGTTTCGGGATGAGCAGTTCTTC. Translated, it gives CASSSGPGTGFRDEQFF. Full variable domain (rest looked up from reference TRBV5-1 and TRBJ2-1): KAGVTQTPRYLIKTRGQQVTLSCSPISGHRSVSWYQQTPGQGLQFLFEYFSETQRNKGNFPGRFSGRQFSNSRSEMNVSTLELGDSALYLCASSSGPGTGFRDEQFFGPGTRLTVL.

This clone was recorded only once. This sequence joins TRBV18 and TRBJ1-1, with D tentatively TRBD1 (6 bases). V was shortened by 2 bases and J by 4 bases, with 14 bases between the two germline ends. Germline V gives CDR1 KGHSH, CDR2 LQKENI. The CDR3 is made up of 15 amino acids. CDR3 nucleotide sequence: TGTGCCAGCTCACCAAAGGAGGGGGGGGGCACTGAAGCTTTCTTT. Translation gives CASSPKEGGGTEAFF.

The chain joins TRBV9 to TRBJ2-3; TRBD1 matches at 9 bases. From germline, CDR1 is SGDLS and CDR2 YYNGEE. CDR3 length: 16 residues. Trimming removed 4 bases from V and 11 bases from J; junction bases left unmatched: 17. The CDR3 reads CASSPPFNRGPVLQYF. As DNA, the CDR3 is TGTGCCAGCAGCCCACCCTTTAACAGGGGGCCTGTACTGCAGTATTTT.

The V call is TRBV15, the J call TRBJ1-2; D might be TRBD1 (5 bases). With 5 bases removed from V and 6 bases from J, the gap between germline ends came to 16 bases. There are 14 residues in the CDR3. Germline V gene lookup returns CDR1 LNHNV and CDR2 YYDKDF (reference sequence). CDR3 coding DNA: TGTGCCACCAGCCCCACAGGAGGGAATAATGGCTACACCTTC. It specifies CATSPTGGNNGYTF.

This chain joins TRBV3-1 (or the pseudogene TRBV3-2) and TRBJ1-2; 8 positions agree with TRBD1. CDR1 is LGHDT and CDR2 is YNNKEL in the germline V gene (reference sequence). V shed 6 bases, J shed 8 bases, and the junction held 20 bases outside the gene matches. The CDR3 runs 17 residues. CDR3 region: CASRPGGSGPVVFGYTF. Here the CDR3 DNA reads TGTGCCAGCAGACCAGGGGGCTCGGGGCCCGTTGTTTTCGGCTACACCTTC.

V gene TRBV5-1 combines with J gene TRBJ1-2; the D gene is possibly TRBD1 (6 bases). Trimming took 3 bases from V and 4 from J, leaving 19 bases between them. CDR1 is SGHRS and CDR2 is YFSETQ in the germline V gene. This CDR3 spans 16 amino acids. The CDR3 DNA reads TGCGCCAGCAGCTCCCGGGACACAAAACCCCCCTATGGCTACACCTTC. Translation: CASSSRDTKPPYGYTF.

The chain recombines TRBV6-1 with TRBJ2-7; tentatively, D is TRBD1 (6 bases). The CDR3 totals 11 residues. Germline CDR1 reads MNHNS; CDR2 reads SASEGT. Trimming took off 5 bases at V and 5 bases at J, with 7 bases between the two ends. CDR3 in DNA: TGTGCCAGCAGTCAGGGGAACGAGCAGTACTTC. Protein sequence: CASSQGNEQYF.

This sequence joins TRBV5-1 and TRBJ1-5; TRBD1 might be the D (5 bases). The CDR3 length is 15 residues. Trimming stripped 3 bases from V and 3 bases from J, with 13 bases between. Germline values: CDR1 SGHRS, CDR2 YFSETQ. CDR3 bases: TGCGCCAGCAGCTCGACGGGGGACCCCAATCAGCCCCAGCATTTT. It translates to CASSSTGDPNQPQHF. Full variable domain (missing parts from reference TRBV5-1 and TRBJ1-5): KAGVTQTPRYLIKTRGQQVTLSCSPISGHRSVSWYQQTPGQGLQFLFEYFSETQRNKGNFPGRFSGRQFSNSRSEMNVSTLELGDSALYLCASSSTGDPNQPQHFGDGTRLSIL.

This rearrangement joins TRBV7-2 to TRBJ2-2; D remains ambiguous. Trimming took 3 bases from V and 6 from J, leaving 11 bases between them. The CDR3 totals 14 residues. The germline V gene has CDR1 SGHTA and CDR2 FQGNSA. CDR3 region: CASSFKFNSGELFF. The CDR3, as DNA: TGTGCCAGCAGCTTTAAGTTTAACTCCGGGGAGCTGTTTTTT.

The J gene is TRBJ2-7, the V gene TRBV5-1; 16 positions match TRBD2. V dropped 3 bases and J dropped 2; count of bases not matched to a gene: 2. CDR1 and CDR2 from the germline V gene are SGHRS and YFSETQ. This CDR3 spans 16 amino acids. CDR3 in amino acids: CASSWGLAGGTYEQYF. The CDR3 DNA follows: TGCGCCAGCAGCTGGGGACTAGCGGGGGGGACCTACGAGCAGTACTTC.

The rearrangement uses TRBV6-6 and TRBJ1-5; TRBD1 aligns across 8 bases. V trimming: 10 bases; J trimming: 2 bases; junction bases outside the gene matches: 4. The germline V gene has CDR1 MNHNY and CDR2 SVGAGI (reference sequence). The CDR3 runs to 13 residues. This CDR3 is CATSQGGNQPQHF. Here the CDR3 DNA reads TGTGCCACCTCACAGGGGGGCAATCAGCCCCAGCATTTT.

The J gene is TRBJ2-7, the V gene TRBV28, with 7 bases matching TRBD2. CDR1 and CDR2 from the germline V gene are MDHEN and SYDVKM. V lost 4 bases, J lost 3 bases, and 9 bases stayed unmatched. This CDR3 has 15 residues. In DNA, the CDR3 is TGTGCCAGCAGTTCCACCGCCCGGGGGGTCTACGAGCAGTACTTC. It is translated as CASSSTARGVYEQYF.